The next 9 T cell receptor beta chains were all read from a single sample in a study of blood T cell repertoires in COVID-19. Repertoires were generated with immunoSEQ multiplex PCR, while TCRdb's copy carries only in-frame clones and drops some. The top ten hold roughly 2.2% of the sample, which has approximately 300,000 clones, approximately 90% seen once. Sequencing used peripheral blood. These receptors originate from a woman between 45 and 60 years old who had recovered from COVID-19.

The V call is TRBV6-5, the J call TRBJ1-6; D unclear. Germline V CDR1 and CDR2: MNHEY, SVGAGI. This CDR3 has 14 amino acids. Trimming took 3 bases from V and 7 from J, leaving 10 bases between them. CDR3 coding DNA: TGTGCCAGCAGTTATTTGGGGAGGAATTCACCCCTCCACTTT. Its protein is CASSYLGRNSPLHF.

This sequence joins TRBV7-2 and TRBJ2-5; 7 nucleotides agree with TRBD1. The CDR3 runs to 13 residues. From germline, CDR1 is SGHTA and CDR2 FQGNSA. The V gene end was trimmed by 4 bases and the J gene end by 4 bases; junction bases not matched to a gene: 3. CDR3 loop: CASSYNRGETQYF. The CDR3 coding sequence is TGTGCCAGCAGCTACAACAGGGGAGAGACCCAGTACTTC.

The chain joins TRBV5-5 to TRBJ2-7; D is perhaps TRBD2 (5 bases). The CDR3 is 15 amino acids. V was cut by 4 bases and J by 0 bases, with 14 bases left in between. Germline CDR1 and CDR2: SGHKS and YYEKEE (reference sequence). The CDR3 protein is CASSPHGGGSYEQYF. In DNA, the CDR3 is TGTGCCAGCAGCCCGCACGGAGGAGGCTCCTACGAGCAGTACTTC. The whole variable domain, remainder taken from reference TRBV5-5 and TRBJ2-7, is DAGVTQSPTHLIKTRGQQVTLRCSPISGHKSVSWYQQVLGQGPQFIFQYYEKEERGRGNFPDRFSARQFPNYSSELNVNALLLGDSALYLCASSPHGGGSYEQYFGPGTRLTVT.

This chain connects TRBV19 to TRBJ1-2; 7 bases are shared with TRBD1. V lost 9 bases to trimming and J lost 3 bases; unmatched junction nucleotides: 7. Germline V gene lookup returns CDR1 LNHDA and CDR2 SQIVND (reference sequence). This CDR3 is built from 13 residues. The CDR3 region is CASGPGQHYGYTF. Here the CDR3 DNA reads TGTGCCAGCGGACCGGGACAGCACTATGGCTACACCTTC.

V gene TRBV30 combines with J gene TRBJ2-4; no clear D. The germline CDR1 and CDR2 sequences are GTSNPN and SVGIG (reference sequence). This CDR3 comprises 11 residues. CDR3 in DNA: TGTGCTTTCAATCGGGTAAACATTCAGTACTTC. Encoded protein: CAFNRVNIQYF.

Written as DNA, the CDR3 is TGTGCCTGGAGTTCGGACAGAAATGGGTATGGCTACACCTTC. This translates into CAWSSDRNGYGYTF. V usage is TRBV30 and J usage is TRBJ1-2; D is perhaps TRBD1 (6 bases). In germline, CDR1 is GTSNPN, CDR2 SVGIG (reference sequence). The V gene lost 2 bases and the J gene lost 5 bases, with 15 bases spanning the gap. CDR3 size: 14 residues.

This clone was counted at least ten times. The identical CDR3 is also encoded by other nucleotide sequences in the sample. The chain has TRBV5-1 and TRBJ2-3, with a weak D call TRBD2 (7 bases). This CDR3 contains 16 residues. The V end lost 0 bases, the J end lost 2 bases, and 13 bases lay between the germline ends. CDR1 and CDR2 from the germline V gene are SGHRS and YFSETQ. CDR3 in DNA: TGCGCCAGCAGCTTGGGGGGGGGCGCTTCCACAGATACGCAGTATTTT. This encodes CASSLGGGASTDTQYF.

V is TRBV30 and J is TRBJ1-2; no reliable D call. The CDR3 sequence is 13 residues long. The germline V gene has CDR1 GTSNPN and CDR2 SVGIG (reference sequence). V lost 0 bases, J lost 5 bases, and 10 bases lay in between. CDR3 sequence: CAWSVSDKYGYTF. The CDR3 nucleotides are TGTGCCTGGAGTGTAAGTGACAAATATGGCTACACCTTC. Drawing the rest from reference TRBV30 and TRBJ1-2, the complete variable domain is SQTIHQWPATLVQPVGSPLSLECTVEGTSNPNLYWYRQAAGRGLQLLFYSVGIGQISSEVPQNLSASRPQDRQFILSSKKLLLSDSGFYLCAWSVSDKYGYTFGSGTRLTVV.

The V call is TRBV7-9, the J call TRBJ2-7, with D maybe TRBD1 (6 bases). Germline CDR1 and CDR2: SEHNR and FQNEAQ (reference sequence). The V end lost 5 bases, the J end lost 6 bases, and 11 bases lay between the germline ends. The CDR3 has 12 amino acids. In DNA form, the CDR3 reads TGTGCCAGCAGCCAACAGGGTGGCGAGCAGTACTTC. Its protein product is CASSQQGGEQYF.